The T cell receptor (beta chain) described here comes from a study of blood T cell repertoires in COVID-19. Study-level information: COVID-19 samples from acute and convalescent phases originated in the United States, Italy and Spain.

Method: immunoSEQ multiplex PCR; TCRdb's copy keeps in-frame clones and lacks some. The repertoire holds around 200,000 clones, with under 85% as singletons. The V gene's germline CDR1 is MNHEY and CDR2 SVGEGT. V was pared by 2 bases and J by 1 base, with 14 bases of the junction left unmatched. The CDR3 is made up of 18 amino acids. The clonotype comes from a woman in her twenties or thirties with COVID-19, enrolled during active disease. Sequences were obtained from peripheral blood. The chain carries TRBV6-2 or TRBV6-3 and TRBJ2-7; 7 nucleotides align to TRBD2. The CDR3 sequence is CASSYELARQLGSYEQYF. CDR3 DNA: TGTGCCAGCAGTTACGAACTAGCGAGACAGCTAGGATCCTACGAGCAGTACTTC.